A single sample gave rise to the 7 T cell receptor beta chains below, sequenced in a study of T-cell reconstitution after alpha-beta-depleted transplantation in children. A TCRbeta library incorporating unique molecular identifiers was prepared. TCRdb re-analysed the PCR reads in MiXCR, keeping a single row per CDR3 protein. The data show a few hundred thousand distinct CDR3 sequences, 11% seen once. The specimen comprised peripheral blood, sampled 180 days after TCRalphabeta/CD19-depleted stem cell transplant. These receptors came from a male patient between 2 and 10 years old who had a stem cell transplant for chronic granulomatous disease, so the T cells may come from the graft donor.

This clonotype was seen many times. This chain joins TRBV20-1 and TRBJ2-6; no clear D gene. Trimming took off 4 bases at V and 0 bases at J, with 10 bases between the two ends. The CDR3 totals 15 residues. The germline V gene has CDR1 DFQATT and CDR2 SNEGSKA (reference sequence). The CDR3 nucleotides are TGCAGTGCTACCCCGGGCAGCTCTGGGGCCAACGTCCTGACTTTC. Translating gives CSATPGSSGANVLTF.

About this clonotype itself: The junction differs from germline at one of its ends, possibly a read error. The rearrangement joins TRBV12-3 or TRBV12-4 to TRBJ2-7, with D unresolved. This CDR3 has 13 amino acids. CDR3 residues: CASRLVGSYEQYF. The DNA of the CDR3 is TGTGCCAGCCGTTTGGTGGGCTCCTACGAGCAGTACTTC.

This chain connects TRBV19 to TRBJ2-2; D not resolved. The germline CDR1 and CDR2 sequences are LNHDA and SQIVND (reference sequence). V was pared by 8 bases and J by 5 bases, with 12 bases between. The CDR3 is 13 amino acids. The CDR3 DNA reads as TGTGCCAGTCCTTCTACAGAGACCGGGGAGCTGTTTTTT. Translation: CASPSTETGELFF.

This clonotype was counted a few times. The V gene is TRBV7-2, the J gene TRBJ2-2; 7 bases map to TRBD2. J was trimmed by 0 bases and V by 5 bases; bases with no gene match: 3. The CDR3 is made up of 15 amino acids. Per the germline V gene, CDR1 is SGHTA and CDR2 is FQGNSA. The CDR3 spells CASSILAANTGELFF. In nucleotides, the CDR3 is TGTGCCAGCAGCATCCTAGCGGCGAACACCGGGGAGCTGTTTTTT.

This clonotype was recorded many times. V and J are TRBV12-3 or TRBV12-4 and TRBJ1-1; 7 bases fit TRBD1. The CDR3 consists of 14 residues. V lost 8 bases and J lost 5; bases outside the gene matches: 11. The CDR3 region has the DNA TGTGCCAGCCGACAGGGTTTAAGTTCGACTGAAGCTTTCTTT. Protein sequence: CASRQGLSSTEAFF.

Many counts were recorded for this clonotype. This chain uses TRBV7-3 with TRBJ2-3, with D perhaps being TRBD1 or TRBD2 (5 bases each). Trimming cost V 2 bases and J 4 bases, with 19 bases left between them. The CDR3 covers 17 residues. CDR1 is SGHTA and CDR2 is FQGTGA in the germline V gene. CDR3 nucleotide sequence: TGTGCCAGCAGCTTATCTGTTCTGAGGGGTCATTCAGATACGCAGTATTTT. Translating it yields CASSLSVLRGHSDTQYF.

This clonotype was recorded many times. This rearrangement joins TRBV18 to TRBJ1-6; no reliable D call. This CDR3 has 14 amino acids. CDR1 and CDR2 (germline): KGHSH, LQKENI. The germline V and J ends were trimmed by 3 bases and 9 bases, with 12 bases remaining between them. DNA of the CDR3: TGTGCCAGCTCACCTGTCGGGGAAGCTTCACCCCTCCACTTT. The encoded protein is CASSPVGEASPLHF.